This TCR beta chain was identified during a study of T cell changes during pregnancy in multiple sclerosis. This CDR3 spans 14 amino acids. Germline loops: CDR1 SEHNR, CDR2 FQNEAQ (reference sequence). The V gene lost 5 bases and the J gene lost 10 bases, with 18 bases spanning the gap. Some clones are missing from TCRdb's copy, which holds only in-frame ones; the method was immunoSEQ multiplex PCR. The sample lists 40,000 to 60,000 clones, approximately 90% occurring once. This receptor was taken from a female donor with multiple sclerosis, enrolled in a pregnancy study. The sample here was CD4+ T cells from peripheral blood mononuclear cells, taken after pregnancy. This rearrangement joins TRBV7-9 to TRBJ2-1, with a weak D call TRBD2 (6 bases). CDR3 nucleotide sequence: TGTGCCAGCAGCCGGGGGTTGGTGTCGGGCGAGCAGTTCTTC. Translating it yields CASSRGLVSGEQFF.